The T cell receptor (beta chain) described here comes from a study of T cell repertoires in aging, cancer and after chemotherapy. The template was genomic DNA from peripheral blood, not RNA. From germline, CDR1 is SGHVS and CDR2 FNYEAQ. V was shortened by 0 bases and J by 9 bases, with 15 bases between the two germline ends. CDR3 length: 16 residues. Multiplex touch-down PCR with TRB-A/B primers amplified rearranged V-D-J TRB sequences. TCRdb ran MiXCR on the multiplex PCR reads and lists one entry per CDR3 protein. This table holds several thousand distinct CDR3 sequences, about a quarter found once.

Sequenced input: blood. The TCR was taken from a human donor with a blood cancer. The rearrangement links TRBV7-6 to TRBJ1-6, with D possibly matching TRBD1 (5 bases). CDR3 in amino acids: CASSLAPPGGGSPLHF. Written as DNA, the CDR3 is TGTGCCAGCAGCTTAGCGCCGCCAGGCGGGGGTTCACCCCTCCACTTT.